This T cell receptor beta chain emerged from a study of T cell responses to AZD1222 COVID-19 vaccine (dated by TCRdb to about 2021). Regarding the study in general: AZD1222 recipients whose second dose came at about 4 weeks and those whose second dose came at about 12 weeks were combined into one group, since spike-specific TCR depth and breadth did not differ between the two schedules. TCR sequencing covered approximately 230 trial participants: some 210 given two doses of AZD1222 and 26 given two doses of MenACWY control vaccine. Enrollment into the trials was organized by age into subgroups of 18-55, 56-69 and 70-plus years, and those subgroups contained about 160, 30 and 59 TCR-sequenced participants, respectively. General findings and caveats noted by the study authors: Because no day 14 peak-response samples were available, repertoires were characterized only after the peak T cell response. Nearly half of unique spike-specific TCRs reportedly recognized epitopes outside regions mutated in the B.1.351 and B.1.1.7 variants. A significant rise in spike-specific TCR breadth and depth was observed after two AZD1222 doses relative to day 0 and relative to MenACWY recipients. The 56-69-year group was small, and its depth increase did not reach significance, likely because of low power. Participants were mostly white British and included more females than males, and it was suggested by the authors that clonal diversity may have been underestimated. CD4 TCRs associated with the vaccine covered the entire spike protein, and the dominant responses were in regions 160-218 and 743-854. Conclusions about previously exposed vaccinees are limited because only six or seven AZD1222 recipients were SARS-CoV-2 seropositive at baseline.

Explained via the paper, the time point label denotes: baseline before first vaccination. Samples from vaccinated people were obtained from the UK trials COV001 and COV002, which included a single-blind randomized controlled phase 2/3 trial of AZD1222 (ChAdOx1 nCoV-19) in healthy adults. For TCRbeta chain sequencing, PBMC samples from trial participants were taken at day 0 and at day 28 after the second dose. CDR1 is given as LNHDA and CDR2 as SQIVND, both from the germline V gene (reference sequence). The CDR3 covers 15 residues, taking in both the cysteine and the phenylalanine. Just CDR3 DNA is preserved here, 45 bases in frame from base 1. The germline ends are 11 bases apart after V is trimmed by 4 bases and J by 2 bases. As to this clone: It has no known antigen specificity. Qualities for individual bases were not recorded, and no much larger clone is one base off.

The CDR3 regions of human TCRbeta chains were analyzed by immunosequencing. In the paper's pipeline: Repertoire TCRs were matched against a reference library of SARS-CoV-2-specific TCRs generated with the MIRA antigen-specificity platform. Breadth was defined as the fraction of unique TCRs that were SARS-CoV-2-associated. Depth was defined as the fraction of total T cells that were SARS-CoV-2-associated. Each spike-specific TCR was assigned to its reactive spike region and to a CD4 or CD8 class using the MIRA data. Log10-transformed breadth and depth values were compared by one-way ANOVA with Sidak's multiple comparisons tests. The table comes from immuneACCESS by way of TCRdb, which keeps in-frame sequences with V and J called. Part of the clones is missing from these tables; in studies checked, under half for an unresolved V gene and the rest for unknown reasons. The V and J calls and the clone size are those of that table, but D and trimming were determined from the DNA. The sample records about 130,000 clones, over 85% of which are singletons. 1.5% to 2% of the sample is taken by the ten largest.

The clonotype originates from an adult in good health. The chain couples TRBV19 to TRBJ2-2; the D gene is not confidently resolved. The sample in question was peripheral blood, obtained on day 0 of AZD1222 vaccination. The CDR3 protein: CASSTPELNTGELFF. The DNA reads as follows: TGTGCCAGTAGTACCCCGGAGCTCAACACCGGGGAGCTGTTTTTT.